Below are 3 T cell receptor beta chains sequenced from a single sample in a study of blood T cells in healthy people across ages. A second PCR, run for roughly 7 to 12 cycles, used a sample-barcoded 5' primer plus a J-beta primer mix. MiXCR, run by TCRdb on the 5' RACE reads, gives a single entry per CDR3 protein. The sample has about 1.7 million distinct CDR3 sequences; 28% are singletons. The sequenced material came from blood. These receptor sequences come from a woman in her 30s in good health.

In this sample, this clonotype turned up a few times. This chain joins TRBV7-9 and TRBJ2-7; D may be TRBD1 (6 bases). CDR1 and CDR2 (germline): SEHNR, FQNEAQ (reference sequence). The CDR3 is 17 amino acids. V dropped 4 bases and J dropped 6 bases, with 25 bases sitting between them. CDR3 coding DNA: TGTGCCAGCAGCTCGATACCCCACAGGGTAAACCGTTCCGAGCAGTACTTC. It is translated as CASSSIPHRVNRSEQYF.

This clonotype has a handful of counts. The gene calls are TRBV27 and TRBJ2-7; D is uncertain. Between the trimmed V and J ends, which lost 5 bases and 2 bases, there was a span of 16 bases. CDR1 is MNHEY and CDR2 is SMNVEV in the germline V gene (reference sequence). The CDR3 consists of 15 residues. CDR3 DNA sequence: TGTGCCAGCAGTCTCGGTTTGGGGATGACCTACGAGCAGTACTTC. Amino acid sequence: CASSLGLGMTYEQYF.

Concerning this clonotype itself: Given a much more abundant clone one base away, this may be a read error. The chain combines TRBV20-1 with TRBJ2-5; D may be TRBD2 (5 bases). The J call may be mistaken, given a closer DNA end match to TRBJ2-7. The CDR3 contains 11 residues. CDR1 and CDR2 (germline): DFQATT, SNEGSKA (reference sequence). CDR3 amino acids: CRARDGDEQYF. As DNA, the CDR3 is TGCAGGGCTAGAGACGGGGACGAGCAGTACTTC.